Below, 16 T cell receptor beta chains from the same sample are listed, as sequenced in a study of human T cells and chemical hapten exposure. Time point of the sample: pre-sensitization, week 0. Indicated treatment: therapeutic diphenylcyclopropenone sensitization with weekly scalp DPC. TCRdb ran MiXCR on the RACE reads and lists one entry per CDR3 protein. Seen here are 35,000 to 50,000 distinct CDR3 sequences, under 12% observed once, and the top ten hold about 6%. The sequenced sample was whole blood, obtained in connection with sensitization to the hapten diphenylcyclopropenone (DPC). The source is a young man with alopecia areata. Some clones in this sample may be carry-over from other donors' samples.

This clonotype came up a few times. The chain couples TRBV5-1 to TRBJ2-3; perhaps D is TRBD1 or TRBD2 (5 bases each). Germline CDR1 reads SGHRS; CDR2 reads YFSETQ. The germline V and J ends were trimmed by 0 bases and 4 bases, with 12 bases remaining between them. The length of the CDR3 is 15 residues. CDR3 region: CASSLGGAWADTQYF. DNA for the CDR3: TGCGCCAGCAGCTTGGGAGGGGCCTGGGCAGATACGCAGTATTTT.

This clonotype was counted between two and nine times. The chain's CDR3 is CASSPDRGNEQFF. The CDR3 bases are TGTGCCAGCAGTCCGGACAGGGGCAATGAGCAGTTCTTC. This rearrangement joins TRBV7-6 to TRBJ2-1; 9 positions match TRBD1. This CDR3 is 13 amino acids long. V was pared by 6 bases and J by 6 bases, with 3 bases of the junction left unmatched. The germline CDR1 and CDR2 sequences are SGHVS and FNYEAQ.

This clonotype was detected a few times. The chain combines TRBV11-2 with TRBJ2-1; no definite D call. V was clipped by 5 bases and J by 2 bases, with 19 bases between them. Germline V gene sequence: CDR1 SGHAT, CDR2 FQNNGV. The CDR3 is made up of 17 amino acids. As DNA, the CDR3 is TGTGCCAGCAGCCCGACCCGCGCGACGTCCGCCTACAATGAGCAGTTCTTC. This codes for CASSPTRATSAYNEQFF.

The genes are TRBV5-1 and TRBJ1-2; 7 positions match TRBD1. CDR1 is SGHRS, CDR2 YFSETQ, per germline. The trim removed 4 bases at V and 4 bases at J, leaving 1 base unmatched. This CDR3 has 12 residues. This CDR3 is CASSTGVYGYTF. The CDR3 DNA follows: TGCGCCAGCAGCACAGGGGTCTATGGCTACACCTTC. Filled out from reference TRBV5-1 and TRBJ1-2, the complete variable domain reads KAGVTQTPRYLIKTRGQQVTLSCSPISGHRSVSWYQQTPGQGLQFLFEYFSETQRNKGNFPGRFSGRQFSNSRSEMNVSTLELGDSALYLCASSTGVYGYTFGSGTRLTVV.

The genes are TRBV5-4 and TRBJ2-2; 7 bases align to TRBD1. Looked up from germline, CDR1 is SGHNT and CDR2 is YYREEE (reference sequence). The J segment lost 3 bases and the V segment lost 4 bases, leaving 9 bases of the junction unmatched. The CDR3 consists of 16 residues. CDR3: CASSQSGTAYTGELFF. CDR3 bases: TGTGCCAGCAGCCAATCCGGGACAGCCTACACCGGGGAGCTGTTTTTT. Combining the CDR3 with reference TRBV5-4 and TRBJ2-2 gives the whole variable domain ETGVTQSPTHLIKTRGQQVTLRCSSQSGHNTVSWYQQALGQGPQFIFQYYREEENGRGNFPPRFSGLQFPNYSSELNVNALELDDSALYLCASSQSGTAYTGELFFGEGSRLTVL.

J is TRBJ2-7 and V is TRBV20-1; the match to TRBD2 covers 12 bases. The ends lost 1 base at V and 1 base at J; junction bases unmatched: 5. Germline loops: CDR1 DFQATT, CDR2 SNEGSKA (reference sequence). This CDR3 has 16 amino acids. The CDR3 DNA reads TGCAGTGCTAGAGGGACTAGCGGGACTCAATCCTACGAGCAGTACGTC. Translation: CSARGTSGTQSYEQYV.

This clonotype appeared many times. V is TRBV6-6 and J is TRBJ2-1; TRBD2 aligns across 13 bases. CDR1 is MNHNY and CDR2 is SVGAGI in the germline V gene (reference sequence). There are 14 residues in the CDR3. The V segment lost 7 bases and the J segment 8 bases; nucleotides outside the gene matches: 5. The CDR3 DNA follows: TGTGCCAGCACCACTAGCGGGAGGGCCCATGAGCAGTTCTTC. This encodes CASTTSGRAHEQFF.

This clonotype has at least ten counts. The chain combines TRBV15 with TRBJ2-1, with 10 positions matching TRBD1. With 5 bases clipped from V and 4 bases from J, the junction kept 5 bases outside the gene matches. The CDR3 is 15 amino acids. Germline V gene data show CDR1 as LNHNV and CDR2 as YYDKDF (reference sequence). For the CDR3, the DNA is TGTGCCACCAGCGGTAGGACAGGGGGTTACAATGAGCAGTTCTTC. It specifies CATSGRTGGYNEQFF.

In its sample, this clonotype was seen many times. The chain couples TRBV11-2 to TRBJ2-5; D is undetermined. CDR1 is SGHAT and CDR2 is FQNNGV in the germline V gene. There are 14 residues in the CDR3. V was trimmed by 5 bases and J by 4 bases, leaving 14 bases between them. CDR3: CASSDPRVGETQYF. The CDR3 DNA reads as TGTGCCAGCAGCGATCCTAGGGTCGGAGAGACCCAGTACTTC.

This clonotype was counted only a few times. The chain employs TRBV29-1 and TRBJ2-5; D is unclear. Germline V lookup: CDR1 SQVTM, CDR2 ANQGSEA. The germline V and J ends were trimmed by 3 bases and 5 bases, with 19 bases remaining between them. CDR3 length: 15 amino acids. CDR3 nucleotides: TGCAGCGTTGACGTCCAGGTTGCGTATGGGGAGACCCAGTACTTC. It codes for CSVDVQVAYGETQYF.

This clonotype was observed a handful of times. The genes are TRBV20-1 and TRBJ2-2; D perhaps matches TRBD2 (6 bases). The V end lost 6 bases, the J end lost 2 bases, and 13 bases lay between the germline ends. This CDR3 has 14 residues. In germline, CDR1 is DFQATT, CDR2 SNEGSKA (reference sequence). The CDR3 loop reads CSAMGGGNTGELFF. The CDR3 DNA reads as TGCAGTGCCATGGGGGGTGGAAACACCGGGGAGCTGTTTTTT.

The sample holds a few counts of this clonotype. The CDR3 sequence: CASIHYRGGTFF. CDR3 in DNA: TGTGCCAGCATCCATTACAGGGGGGGAACTTTCTTT. V usage is TRBV28 and J usage is TRBJ1-1; 8 nucleotides line up with TRBD1. CDR1 MDHEN and CDR2 SYDVKM come from the germline V gene. The CDR3 has 12 amino acids. V shed 7 bases, J shed 12 bases, and the junction held 10 bases outside the gene matches.

The chain is built from TRBV11-3 and TRBJ2-1; no clear D gene. The CDR3 length is 17 residues. V was shortened by 5 bases and J by 4 bases, with 21 bases between the two germline ends. Germline CDR1 reads SGHNT; CDR2 reads YENEEA. CDR3 protein: CASSPMTIPGRYNEQFF. In nucleotides, the CDR3 is TGTGCCAGCAGCCCCATGACGATTCCAGGAAGATACAATGAGCAGTTCTTC.

This clonotype has more than one count but fewer than ten. The chain uses TRBV5-6 and TRBJ2-7; D may be TRBD1 (5 bases). This CDR3 is 18 amino acids long. Trimming took off 1 base at V and 2 bases at J, with 22 bases between the two ends. Germline V CDR1 and CDR2: SGHDT, YYEEEE. CDR3 amino acids: CASSLSDSLFMSTYEQYV. The DNA of the CDR3 is TGTGCCAGCAGCTTGTCTGACAGCTTGTTTATGAGCACCTACGAGCAGTACGTC.

This clonotype came up a few times. The V and J genes are TRBV2 and TRBJ2-3, with D perhaps TRBD2 (7 bases). Trimming pared 6 bases from V and 0 bases from J, leaving 22 bases between. CDR1 SNHLY and CDR2 FYNNEI come from the germline V gene. This CDR3 is 18 amino acids long. The CDR3 sequence: CASRKQLRGGRSTDTQYF. The CDR3 coding sequence is TGTGCCAGCAGAAAACAACTAAGGGGGGGCCGTAGCACAGATACGCAGTATTTT.

At least ten counts were recorded for this clonotype. This chain links TRBV4-3 with TRBJ2-5; 7 bases are a match to TRBD1. V dropped 4 bases and J dropped 4; count of bases not matched to a gene: 6. Germline assignment: CDR1 LGHNA and CDR2 YSLEER. The CDR3 runs to 14 residues. The CDR3 nucleotides read TGCGCCAGCAGCCTAACAGGGGCGGGAGAGACCCAGTACTTC. Translating it yields CASSLTGAGETQYF.